This TCR beta chain emerged from a study of cytomegalovirus exposure and HLA in healthy donors. Germline V lookup: CDR1 LNHDA, CDR2 SQIVND (reference sequence). V shed 1 base and J shed 0 bases, with 7 bases lying between them. The CDR3 consists of 14 residues. Study-wide points: A previous analysis found most TCR beta V segments productive roughly 90% or roughly 30% of the time.

Points on this clone: Its antigen is not known.

Among the donors, all were healthy bone marrow donors. The primer mix had 60 Vbeta and 13 Jbeta primers. The table came from immunoSEQ multiplex PCR; TCRdb's copy has only in-frame clones and leaves some out. There are about 33,000 clones in the sample, with 3.5% to 5.5% held by the top ten. The chain links TRBV19 to TRBJ2-7; D may be TRBD1 (5 bases). This sequence originates from a woman aged 35 to 49 in good health and CMV-seropositive. The specimen sequenced was PBMCs. For the CDR3, the DNA is TGTGCCAGTAGTATAGGTAGGGGCTCCTACGAGCAGTACTTC. Translation: CASSIGRGSYEQYF.